Presented here are 20 T cell receptor beta chains from one specimen sequenced in a study of CD8+ T cells in alopecia areata. It was cDNA, reverse transcribed from extracted RNA, that served as the sequencing template. Generated by immunoSEQ multiplex PCR, the TCRdb table keeps only in-frame clones and is missing some. The sample yields approximately 210,000 clones, approximately 60% seen once. Treatment denoted: oral pan-JAK inhibitor, 5-10 mg twice daily. The material sequenced was CD4+ T cells sorted from blood, taken at week 4, from a patient treated with tofacitinib. These TCRs come from a human donor with alopecia areata.

This clone appeared many times. This sequence joins TRBV5-6 and TRBJ1-2; 9 bases agree with TRBD1. Germline CDR1 and CDR2: SGHDT and YYEEEE. The CDR3 is made up of 15 amino acids. Unmatched junction bases numbered 8, after V lost 4 bases and J lost 4 bases. The CDR3 here is CASSPTGQGPYGYTF. The CDR3 nucleotides are TGTGCCAGCAGCCCCACGGGACAGGGACCCTATGGCTACACCTTC.

This clone was observed a few times. V usage is TRBV5-1 and J usage is TRBJ2-7; 12 bases map to TRBD1. Germline lookup yields CDR1 SGHRS and CDR2 YFSETQ. The CDR3 has 16 residues. The J segment lost 4 bases and the V segment lost 4 bases, leaving 9 bases of the junction unmatched. The CDR3 loop reads CASSTQGQGAPYEQYF. CDR3 coding DNA: TGCGCCAGCAGCACCCAGGGACAGGGGGCGCCGTACGAGCAGTACTTC.

The CDR3 bases are TGTGCCAGCAGCGGAAGACGGGCGGGACTTGGGGTTCAGCCCCAGCATTTT. This encodes CASSGRRAGLGVQPQHF. The chain recombines TRBV9 with TRBJ1-5; tentative D call: TRBD1 (5 bases). This CDR3 contains 17 residues. Trimming removed 3 bases from V and 6 bases from J, with 22 bases in between. Germline V gives CDR1 SGDLS, CDR2 YYNGEE.

This clone was observed a few times. Other DNA sequences within the sample encode an identical CDR3. The chain couples TRBV29-1 to TRBJ1-3; the D is unclear. Looked up from germline, CDR1 is SQVTM and CDR2 is ANQGSEA. The CDR3 runs to 12 residues. V gave up 3 bases and J gave up 2 bases, with 5 bases separating them. The CDR3 coding sequence is TGCAGCGTTGAGGCAGCTGGAAACACCATATATTTT. As protein: CSVEAAGNTIYF. Complete variable domain (other parts from reference TRBV29-1 and TRBJ1-3): SAVISQKPSRDICQRGTSLTIQCQVDSQVTMMFWYRQQPGQSLTLIATANQGSEATYESGFVIDKFPISRPNLTFSTLTVSNMSPEDSSIYLCSVEAAGNTIYFGEGSWLTVV.

The chain couples TRBV4-1 to TRBJ2-3; the D gene could be TRBD1 or TRBD2 (5 bases each). Deletions cut 3 bases from V and 12 bases from J, with 25 bases between. The CDR3 loop spans 16 amino acids. Looked up from germline, CDR1 is MGHRA and CDR2 is YSYEKL. The chain's CDR3 is CASSHQTGPSPLPQYF. The CDR3 DNA sequence: TGCGCCAGCAGCCACCAGACGGGACCAAGTCCCCTTCCCCAGTATTTT.

Points on this clone: At the DNA level, this CDR3 is encoded by other sequences in the same sample as well. This chain links TRBV29-1 with TRBJ2-3; no definite D call. The CDR3 has 12 amino acids. V was clipped by 1 base and J by 2 bases, with 4 bases between them. Per germline, CDR1 SQVTM and CDR2 ANQGSEA. CDR3 region: CSVEGATDTQYF. The CDR3 DNA reads TGCAGCGTTGAAGGCGCCACAGATACGCAGTATTTT.

This chain uses TRBV7-2 with TRBJ1-4; 8 nucleotides agree with TRBD1. The CDR3 has 13 amino acids. Germline V gene lookup returns CDR1 SGHTA and CDR2 FQGNSA. Trimming removed 3 bases from V and 6 bases from J; junction bases left unmatched: 0. DNA for the CDR3: TGTGCCAGCAGCTTGGACAGGGATGAAAAACTGTTTTTT. It translates to CASSLDRDEKLFF.

The chain carries TRBV2 and TRBJ2-6; D uncertain. Germline assignment: CDR1 SNHLY and CDR2 FYNNEI. Trimming pared 2 bases from V and 0 bases from J, leaving 8 bases between. This CDR3 has 16 residues. CDR3 bases: TGTGCCAGCAGTGAATCAAGGTCCTCTGGGGCCAACGTCCTGACTTTC. Amino acid sequence: CASSESRSSGANVLTF.

Written as DNA, the CDR3 is TGTGCCAGCAGCTTGAAGGGTTTGGCTTTCTTT. This gives the protein CASSLKGLAFF. The chain links TRBV5-6 to TRBJ1-1; D unclear. This CDR3 has 11 residues. Trimming took 1 base from V and 11 from J, leaving 9 bases between them. Germline assignment: CDR1 SGHDT and CDR2 YYEEEE.

The V call is TRBV19, the J call TRBJ1-6, with D perhaps TRBD1 (5 bases). This CDR3 region has 15 residues. The germline V and J ends were trimmed by 9 bases and 0 bases, with 12 bases remaining between them. The germline CDR1 and CDR2 sequences are LNHDA and SQIVND (reference sequence). CDR3 DNA sequence: TGTGCCAGCGCTGGGACCAGCTCCTATAATTCACCCCTCCACTTT. Translation: CASAGTSSYNSPLHF.

The chain links TRBV9 to TRBJ2-1, with 11 bases aligning to TRBD2. Trimming removed 5 bases from V and 8 bases from J; junction bases left unmatched: 12. The CDR3 is made up of 16 amino acids. Per the germline V gene, CDR1 is SGDLS and CDR2 is YYNGEE. The CDR3 region has the DNA TGTGCCAGCAGTGCCGATCTAGCGGGGGGTAGGGATGAGCAGTTCTTC. This codes for CASSADLAGGRDEQFF.

The chain links TRBV30 to TRBJ1-2; D is perhaps TRBD1 (6 bases). Germline CDR1 is GTSNPN and CDR2 is SVGIG (reference sequence). V was trimmed by 0 bases and J by 5 bases, leaving 10 bases between them. The CDR3 runs to 13 residues. CDR3 region: CAWSVDRPYGYTF. For the CDR3, the DNA is TGTGCCTGGAGTGTAGACAGGCCGTATGGCTACACCTTC.

The rearrangement uses TRBV4-3 and TRBJ1-1; D not resolved. The germline CDR1 and CDR2 sequences are LGHNA and YSLEER. This CDR3 is 18 amino acids long. V was trimmed by 0 bases and J by 4 bases, leaving 21 bases between them. CDR3 in amino acids: CASSQDLGQDTYATEAFF. CDR3 nucleotide sequence: TGCGCCAGCAGCCAAGATCTTGGGCAAGACACATATGCCACTGAAGCTTTCTTT.

The rearrangement joins TRBV4-1 to TRBJ2-2; TRBD1 or TRBD2 may be the D gene (5 bases each). Between the trimmed V and J ends, which lost 1 base and 5 bases, there was a span of 17 bases. The germline V gene has CDR1 MGHRA and CDR2 YSYEKL. The CDR3 extends over 17 amino acids. The DNA for the CDR3 is TGCGCCAGCAGCCAAGTCCCCTGGGGGAGTCCGACCGGGGAGCTGTTTTTT. Its protein product is CASSQVPWGSPTGELFF.

This clone has more than one count but fewer than ten. CDR3 coding DNA: TGTGCCAGCAGCTCGAAGGGGGCCACTGAAGCTTTCTTT. Protein product: CASSSKGATEAFF. J is TRBJ1-1 and V is TRBV7-9, with 7 bases matching TRBD1. The CDR3 has 13 amino acids. Germline CDR1 reads SEHNR; CDR2 reads FQNEAQ (reference sequence). With 4 bases clipped from V and 4 bases from J, the junction kept 3 bases outside the gene matches.

This clone was picked up one time. CDR3 protein: CASSGDLYQETQYF. CDR3 nucleotide sequence: TGTGCCAGCAGTGGAGACTTGTACCAAGAGACCCAGTACTTC. The rearrangement links TRBV2 to TRBJ2-5, with unresolved D. V was trimmed by 4 bases and J by 0 bases, leaving 9 bases between them. There are 14 residues in the CDR3. Germline CDR1 and CDR2: SNHLY and FYNNEI.

This chain uses TRBV30 with TRBJ1-1; TRBD1 agrees at 7 bases. J was trimmed by 1 base and V by 4 bases; bases with no gene match: 6. There are 14 residues in the CDR3. CDR1 is GTSNPN and CDR2 is SVGIG in the germline V gene (reference sequence). The CDR3 spells CAWNRQGSNTEAFF. As DNA, the CDR3 is TGTGCCTGGAATCGACAGGGATCGAACACTGAAGCTTTCTTT.

In DNA, the CDR3 is TGTGCCAGCAGTTACTCGATTCGTCCGGGGAACTATGGCTACACCTTC. Translating gives CASSYSIRPGNYGYTF. The chain carries TRBV6-5 and TRBJ1-2; D is unclear. The CDR3 is made up of 16 amino acids. The ends were cut back, 0 bases at V and 2 bases at J, with 13 bases in the middle. Per the germline V gene, CDR1 is MNHEY and CDR2 is SVGAGI.

This chain joins TRBV12-5 and TRBJ1-6; the D gene is possibly TRBD1 (5 bases). CDR3 size: 12 residues. The germline V and J ends were trimmed by 5 bases and 8 bases, with 7 bases remaining between them. The V gene's germline CDR1 is LGHNT and CDR2 FRNRAP. The chain's CDR3 is CASGGTDSPLHF. The DNA for the CDR3 is TGTGCTAGTGGTGGGACGGATTCACCCCTCCACTTT.

This chain connects TRBV30 to TRBJ1-4; a weak D match, TRBD1 (6 bases). CDR1 and CDR2 (germline): GTSNPN, SVGIG (reference sequence). The CDR3 has 16 amino acids. V was shortened by 2 bases and J by 0 bases, with 13 bases between the two germline ends. CDR3 DNA: TGTGCCTGGAGTCGTGACAGGAAGGCAACTAATGAAAAACTGTTTTTT. It codes for CAWSRDRKATNEKLFF. Complete variable domain (other parts from reference TRBV30 and TRBJ1-4): SQTIHQWPATLVQPVGSPLSLECTVEGTSNPNLYWYRQAAGRGLQLLFYSVGIGQISSEVPQNLSASRPQDRQFILSSKKLLLSDSGFYLCAWSRDRKATNEKLFFGSGTQLSVL.